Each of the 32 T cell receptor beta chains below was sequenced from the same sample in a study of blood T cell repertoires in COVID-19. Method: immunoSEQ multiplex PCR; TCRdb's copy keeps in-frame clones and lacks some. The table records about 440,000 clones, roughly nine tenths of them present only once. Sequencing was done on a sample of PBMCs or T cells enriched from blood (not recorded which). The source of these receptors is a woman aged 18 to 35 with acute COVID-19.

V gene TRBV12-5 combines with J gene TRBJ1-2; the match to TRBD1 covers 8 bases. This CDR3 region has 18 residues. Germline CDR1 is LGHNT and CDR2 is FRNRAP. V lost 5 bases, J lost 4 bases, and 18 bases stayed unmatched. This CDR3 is CASGPKGAGGVDGYGYTF. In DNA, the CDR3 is TGTGCTAGTGGTCCCAAAGGAGCAGGGGGCGTCGATGGCTATGGCTACACCTTC.

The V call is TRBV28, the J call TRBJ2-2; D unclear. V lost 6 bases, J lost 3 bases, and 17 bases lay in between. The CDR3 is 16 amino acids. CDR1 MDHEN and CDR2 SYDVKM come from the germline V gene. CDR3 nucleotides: TGTGCCAGCAGCCCTGTAATCGAAGCATACACCGGGGAGCTGTTTTTT. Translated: CASSPVIEAYTGELFF.

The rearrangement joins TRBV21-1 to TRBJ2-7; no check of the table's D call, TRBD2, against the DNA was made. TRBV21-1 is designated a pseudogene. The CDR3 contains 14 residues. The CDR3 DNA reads TGTGCCAGCATCCAGCGGGAGATCACCTACGAGCAGTACTTC. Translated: CASIQREITYEQYF.

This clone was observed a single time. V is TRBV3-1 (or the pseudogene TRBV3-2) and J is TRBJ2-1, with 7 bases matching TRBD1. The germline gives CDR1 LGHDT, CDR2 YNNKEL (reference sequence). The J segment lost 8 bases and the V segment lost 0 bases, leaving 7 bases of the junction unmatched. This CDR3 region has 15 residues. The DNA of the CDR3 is TGTGCCAGCAGCCAAGAGGCCAGGGGGTTGGATGAGCAGTTCTTC. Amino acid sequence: CASSQEARGLDEQFF.

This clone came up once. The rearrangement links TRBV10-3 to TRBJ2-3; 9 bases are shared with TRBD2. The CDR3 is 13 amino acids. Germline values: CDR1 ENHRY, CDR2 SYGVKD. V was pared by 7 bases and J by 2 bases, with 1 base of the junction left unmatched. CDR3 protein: CAITSGDTDTQYF. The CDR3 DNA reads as TGTGCCATCACTAGCGGGGACACAGATACGCAGTATTTT.

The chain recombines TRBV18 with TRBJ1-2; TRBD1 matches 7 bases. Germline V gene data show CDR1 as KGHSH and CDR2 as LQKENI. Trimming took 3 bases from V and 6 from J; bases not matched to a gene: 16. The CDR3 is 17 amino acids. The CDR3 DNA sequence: TGTGCCAGCTCACCCGACCTAAAGACAGGGATTAAGAATGGCTACACCTTC. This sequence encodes CASSPDLKTGIKNGYTF.

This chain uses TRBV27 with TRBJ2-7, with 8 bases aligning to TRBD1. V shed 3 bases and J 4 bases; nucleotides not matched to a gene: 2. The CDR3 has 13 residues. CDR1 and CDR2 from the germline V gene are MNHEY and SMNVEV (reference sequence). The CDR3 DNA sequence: TGTGCCAGCAGTTTGAACAGGGGGTACGAGCAGTACTTC. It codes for CASSLNRGYEQYF.

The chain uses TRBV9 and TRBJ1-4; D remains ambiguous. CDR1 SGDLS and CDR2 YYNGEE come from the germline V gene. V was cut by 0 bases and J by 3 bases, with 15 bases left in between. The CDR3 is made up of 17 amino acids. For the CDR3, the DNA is TGTGCCAGCAGCGTAGAGGGCGGGCTCGGTTCTAATGAAAAACTGTTTTTT. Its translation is CASSVEGGLGSNEKLFF.

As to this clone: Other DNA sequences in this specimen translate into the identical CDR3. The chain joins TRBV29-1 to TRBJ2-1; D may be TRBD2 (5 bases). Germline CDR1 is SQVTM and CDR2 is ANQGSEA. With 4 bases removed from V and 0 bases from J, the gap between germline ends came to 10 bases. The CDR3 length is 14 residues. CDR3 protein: CSVGSGSSYNEQFF. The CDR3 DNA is TGCAGCGTTGGATCGGGAAGCTCCTACAATGAGCAGTTCTTC.

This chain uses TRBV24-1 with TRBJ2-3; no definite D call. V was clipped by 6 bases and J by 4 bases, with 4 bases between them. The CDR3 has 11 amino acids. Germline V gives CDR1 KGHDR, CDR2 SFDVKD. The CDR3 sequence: CATSLSDTQYF. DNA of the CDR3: TGTGCCACCAGTCTCTCAGATACGCAGTATTTT.

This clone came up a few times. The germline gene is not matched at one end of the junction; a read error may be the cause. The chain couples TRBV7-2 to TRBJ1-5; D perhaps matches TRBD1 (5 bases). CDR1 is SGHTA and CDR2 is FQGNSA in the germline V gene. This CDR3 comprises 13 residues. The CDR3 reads CASSLGRVQPQHF. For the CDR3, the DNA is TGTGCCAGCAGTTTAGGCAGGGTTCAGCCCCAGCATTTT.

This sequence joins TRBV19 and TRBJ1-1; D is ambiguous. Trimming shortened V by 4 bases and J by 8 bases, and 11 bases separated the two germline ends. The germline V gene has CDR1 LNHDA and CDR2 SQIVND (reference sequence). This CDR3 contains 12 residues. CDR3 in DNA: TGTGCCAGTAGTACCCCCGCGGCGGAAGCTTTCTTT. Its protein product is CASSTPAAEAFF.

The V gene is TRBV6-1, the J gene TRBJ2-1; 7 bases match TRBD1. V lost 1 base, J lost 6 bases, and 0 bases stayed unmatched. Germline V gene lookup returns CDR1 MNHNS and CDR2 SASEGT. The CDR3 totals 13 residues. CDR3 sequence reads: CASSEGQGNEQFF. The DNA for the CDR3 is TGTGCCAGCAGTGAAGGACAGGGCAATGAGCAGTTCTTC.

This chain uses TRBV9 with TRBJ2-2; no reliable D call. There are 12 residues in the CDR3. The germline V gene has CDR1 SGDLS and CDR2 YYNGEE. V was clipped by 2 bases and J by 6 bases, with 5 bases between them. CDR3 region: CASSVTAGELFF. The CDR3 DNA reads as TGTGCCAGCAGCGTTACGGCCGGGGAGCTGTTTTTT. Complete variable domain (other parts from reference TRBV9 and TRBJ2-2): DSGVTQTPKHLITATGQRVTLRCSPRSGDLSVYWYQQSLDQGLQFLIQYYNGEERAKGNILERFSAQQFPDLHSELNLSSLELGDSALYFCASSVTAGELFFGEGSRLTVL.

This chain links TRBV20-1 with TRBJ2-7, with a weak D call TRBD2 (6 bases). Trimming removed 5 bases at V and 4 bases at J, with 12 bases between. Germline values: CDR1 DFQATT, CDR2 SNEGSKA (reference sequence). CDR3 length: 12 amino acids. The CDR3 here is CSAGGGMYEQYF. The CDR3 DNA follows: TGCAGTGCTGGTGGCGGGATGTACGAGCAGTACTTC.

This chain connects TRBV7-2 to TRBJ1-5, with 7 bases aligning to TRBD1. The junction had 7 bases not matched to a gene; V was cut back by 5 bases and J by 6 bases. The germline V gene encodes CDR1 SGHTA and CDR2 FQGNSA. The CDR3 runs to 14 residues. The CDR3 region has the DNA TGTGCCAGCAGCCGGGGACAGAACGGTCAGCCCCAGCATTTT. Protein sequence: CASSRGQNGQPQHF.

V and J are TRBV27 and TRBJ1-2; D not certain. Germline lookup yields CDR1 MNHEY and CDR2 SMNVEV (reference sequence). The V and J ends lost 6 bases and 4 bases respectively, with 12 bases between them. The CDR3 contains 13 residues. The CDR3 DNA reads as TGTGCCAGCAGCTTAAATCCTCTCTATGGCTACACCTTC. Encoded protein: CASSLNPLYGYTF.

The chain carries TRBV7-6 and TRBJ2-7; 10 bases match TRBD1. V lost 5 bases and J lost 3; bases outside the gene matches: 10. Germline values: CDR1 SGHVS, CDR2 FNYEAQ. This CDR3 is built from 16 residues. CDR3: CASSLHPGTGDYEQYF. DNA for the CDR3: TGTGCCAGCAGCCTTCACCCCGGGACAGGGGACTACGAGCAGTACTTC. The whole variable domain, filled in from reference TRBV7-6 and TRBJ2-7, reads GAGVSQSPRYKVTKRGQDVALRCDPISGHVSLYWYRQALGQGPEFLTYFNYEAQQDKSGLPNDRFSAERPEGSISTLTIQRTEQRDSAMYRCASSLHPGTGDYEQYFGPGTRLTVT.

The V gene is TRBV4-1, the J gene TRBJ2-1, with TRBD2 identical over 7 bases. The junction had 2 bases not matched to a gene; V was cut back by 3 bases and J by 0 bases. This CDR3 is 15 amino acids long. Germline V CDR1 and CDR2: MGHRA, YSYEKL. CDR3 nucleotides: TGCGCCAGCAGCCAGTCGGGAGGCTCCTACAATGAGCAGTTCTTC. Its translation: CASSQSGGSYNEQFF.

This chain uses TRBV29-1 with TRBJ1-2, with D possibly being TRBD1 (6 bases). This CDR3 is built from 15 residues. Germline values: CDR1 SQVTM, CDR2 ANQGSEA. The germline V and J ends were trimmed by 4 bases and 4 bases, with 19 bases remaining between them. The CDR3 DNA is TGCAGCGTTGTAAGCCCTCGACAGGCGCTCTATGGCTACACCTTC. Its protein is CSVVSPRQALYGYTF.

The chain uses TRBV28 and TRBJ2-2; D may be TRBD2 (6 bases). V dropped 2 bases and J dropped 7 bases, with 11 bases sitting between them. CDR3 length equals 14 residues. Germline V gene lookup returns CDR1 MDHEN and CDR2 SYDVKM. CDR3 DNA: TGTGCCAGCAGTTTAGGGCGGGATAACGGGGAGCTGTTTTTT. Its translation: CASSLGRDNGELFF.

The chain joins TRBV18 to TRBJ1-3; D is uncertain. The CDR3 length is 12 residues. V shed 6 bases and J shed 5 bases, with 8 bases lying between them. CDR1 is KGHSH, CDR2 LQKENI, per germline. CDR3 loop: CASSTSRNTIYF. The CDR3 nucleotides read TGTGCCAGCTCCACTTCAAGAAACACCATATATTTT. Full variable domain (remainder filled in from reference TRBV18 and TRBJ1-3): NAGVMQNPRHLVRRRGQEARLRCSPMKGHSHVYWYRQLPEEGLKFMVYLQKENIIDESGMPKERFSAEFPKEGPSILRIQQVVRGDSAAYFCASSTSRNTIYFGEGSWLTVV.

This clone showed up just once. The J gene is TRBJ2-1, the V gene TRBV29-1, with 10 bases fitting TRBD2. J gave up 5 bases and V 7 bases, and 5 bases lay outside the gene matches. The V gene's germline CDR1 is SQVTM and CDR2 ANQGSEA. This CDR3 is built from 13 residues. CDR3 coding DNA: TGCAGCGCCTCTAGCGGGGGAAACAATGAGCAGTTCTTC. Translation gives CSASSGGNNEQFF.

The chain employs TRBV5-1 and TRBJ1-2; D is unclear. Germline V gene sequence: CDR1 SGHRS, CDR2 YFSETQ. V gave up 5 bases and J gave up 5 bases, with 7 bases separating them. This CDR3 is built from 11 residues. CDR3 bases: TGCGCCAGCAGTGACTTTTATGGCTACACCTTC. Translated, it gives CASSDFYGYTF. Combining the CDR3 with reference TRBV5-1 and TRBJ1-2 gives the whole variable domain KAGVTQTPRYLIKTRGQQVTLSCSPISGHRSVSWYQQTPGQGLQFLFEYFSETQRNKGNFPGRFSGRQFSNSRSEMNVSTLELGDSALYLCASSDFYGYTFGSGTRLTVV.

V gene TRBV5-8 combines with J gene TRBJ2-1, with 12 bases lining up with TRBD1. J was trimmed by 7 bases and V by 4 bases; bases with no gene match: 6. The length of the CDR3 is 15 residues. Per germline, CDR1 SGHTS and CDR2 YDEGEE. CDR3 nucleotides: TGTGCCAGCAGCCGAGGGACAGGGGGCGGGAATGAGCAGTTCTTC. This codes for CASSRGTGGGNEQFF.

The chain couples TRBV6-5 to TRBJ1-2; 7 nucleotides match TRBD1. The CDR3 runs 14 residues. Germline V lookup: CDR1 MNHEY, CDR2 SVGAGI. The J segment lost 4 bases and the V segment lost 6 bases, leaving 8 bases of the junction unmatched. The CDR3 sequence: CASSTIQGSYGYTF. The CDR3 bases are TGTGCCAGCAGCACCATACAGGGGAGCTATGGCTACACCTTC.

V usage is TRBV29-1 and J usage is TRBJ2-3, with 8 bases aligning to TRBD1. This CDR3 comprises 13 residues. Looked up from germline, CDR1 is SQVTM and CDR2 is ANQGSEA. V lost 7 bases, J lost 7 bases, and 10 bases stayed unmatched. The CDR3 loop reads CSALDRGLNTQYF. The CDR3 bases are TGCAGCGCCTTAGACAGGGGTCTAAATACGCAGTATTTT.

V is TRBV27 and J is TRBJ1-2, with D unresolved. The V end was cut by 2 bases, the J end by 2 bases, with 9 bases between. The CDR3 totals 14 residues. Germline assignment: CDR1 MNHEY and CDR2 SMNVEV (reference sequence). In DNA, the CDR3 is TGTGCCAGCAGTTTACGGGGTGGAAACTATGGCTACACCTTC. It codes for CASSLRGGNYGYTF.

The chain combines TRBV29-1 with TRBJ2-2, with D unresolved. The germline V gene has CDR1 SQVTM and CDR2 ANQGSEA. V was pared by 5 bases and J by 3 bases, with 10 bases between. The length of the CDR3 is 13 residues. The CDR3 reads CSVFWPHTGELFF. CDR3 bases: TGCAGCGTTTTCTGGCCGCACACCGGGGAGCTGTTTTTT.

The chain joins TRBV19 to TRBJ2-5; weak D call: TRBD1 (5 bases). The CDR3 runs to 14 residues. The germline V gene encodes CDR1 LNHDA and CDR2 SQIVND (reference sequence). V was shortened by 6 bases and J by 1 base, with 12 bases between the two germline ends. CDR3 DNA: TGTGCCAGTAGCAAGACAGCCATCCAAGAGACCCAGTACTTC. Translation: CASSKTAIQETQYF.

The CDR3 is CASSDFYSEAFF. DNA for the CDR3: TGTGCCAGCAGCGATTTCTATAGTGAAGCTTTCTTT. The chain uses TRBV9 and TRBJ1-1; D unresolved. CDR3 size: 12 residues. Germline V gene data show CDR1 as SGDLS and CDR2 as YYNGEE. The ends were cut back, 3 bases at V and 7 bases at J, with 10 bases in the middle. Together with reference TRBV9 and TRBJ1-1, the CDR3 gives the full variable domain: DSGVTQTPKHLITATGQRVTLRCSPRSGDLSVYWYQQSLDQGLQFLIQYYNGEERAKGNILERFSAQQFPDLHSELNLSSLELGDSALYFCASSDFYSEAFFGQGTRLTVV.

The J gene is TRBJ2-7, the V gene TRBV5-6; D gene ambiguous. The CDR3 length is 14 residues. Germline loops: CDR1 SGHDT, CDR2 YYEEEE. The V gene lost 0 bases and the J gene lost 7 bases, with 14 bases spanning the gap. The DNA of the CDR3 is TGTGCCAGCAGCTTGGCCCAGGCAAATGGGGAGCAGTACTTC. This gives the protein CASSLAQANGEQYF.